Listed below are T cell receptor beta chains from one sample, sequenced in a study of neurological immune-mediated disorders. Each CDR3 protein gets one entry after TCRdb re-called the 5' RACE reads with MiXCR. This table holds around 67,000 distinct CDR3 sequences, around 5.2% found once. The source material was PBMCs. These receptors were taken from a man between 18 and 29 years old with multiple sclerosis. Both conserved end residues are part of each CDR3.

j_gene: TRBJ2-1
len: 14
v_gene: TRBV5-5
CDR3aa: CASSLRPTYNEQFF

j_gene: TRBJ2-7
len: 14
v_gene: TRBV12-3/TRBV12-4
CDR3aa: CASSLGGPADEQYF

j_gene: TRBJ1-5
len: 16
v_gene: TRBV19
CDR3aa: CASSIISGQGYQPQHF

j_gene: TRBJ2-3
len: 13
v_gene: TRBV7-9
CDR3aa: CASSLKPLSSASF

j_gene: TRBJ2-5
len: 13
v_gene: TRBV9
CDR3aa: CASSVGGRETQYF

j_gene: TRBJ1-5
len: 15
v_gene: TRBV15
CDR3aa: CATSTTGGTWQPQHF

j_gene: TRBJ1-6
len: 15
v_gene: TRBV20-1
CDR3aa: CSAREGGQINSPLNF

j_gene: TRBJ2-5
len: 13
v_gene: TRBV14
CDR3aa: CASSQNQRETQYF

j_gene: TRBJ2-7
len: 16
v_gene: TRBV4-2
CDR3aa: CASSQYRAGASNEQYF

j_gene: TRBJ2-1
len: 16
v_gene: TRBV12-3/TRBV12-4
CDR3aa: CASSRPGRRGYNEQFF

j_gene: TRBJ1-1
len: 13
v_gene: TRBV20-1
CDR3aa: CSARLTGGGEAFF

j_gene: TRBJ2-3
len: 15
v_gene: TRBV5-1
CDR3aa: CASSPGEFFTDTQYF

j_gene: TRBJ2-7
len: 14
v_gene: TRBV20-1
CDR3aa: CSANLPGQRYEQYF

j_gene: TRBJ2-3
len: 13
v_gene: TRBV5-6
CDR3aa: CASSSRIGDTQYF

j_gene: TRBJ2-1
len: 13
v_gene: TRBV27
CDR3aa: CASGSGRGNEQFF

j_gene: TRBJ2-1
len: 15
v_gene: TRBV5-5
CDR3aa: CASSFGGTPYNEQFF

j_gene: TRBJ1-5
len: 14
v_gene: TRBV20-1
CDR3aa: CSASTGNSNQPQHF

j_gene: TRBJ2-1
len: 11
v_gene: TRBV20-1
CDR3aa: CSAPGYNEQFF

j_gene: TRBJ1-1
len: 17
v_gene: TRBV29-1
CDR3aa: CSVEVGSYRGLNTEAFF

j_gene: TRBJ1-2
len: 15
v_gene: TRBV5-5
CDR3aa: CASSLLIAGSDGYTF

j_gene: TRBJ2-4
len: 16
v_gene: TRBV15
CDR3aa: CATSRDFLQGKNIQYF

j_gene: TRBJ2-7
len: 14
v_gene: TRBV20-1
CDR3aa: CSARDPGALWEQYF

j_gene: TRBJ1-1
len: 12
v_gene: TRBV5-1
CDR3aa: CASSRSGVEAFF

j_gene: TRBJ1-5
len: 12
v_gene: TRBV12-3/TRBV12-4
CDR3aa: CASSASNQPQNF

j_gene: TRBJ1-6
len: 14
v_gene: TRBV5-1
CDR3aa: CASSTGNSPSPLNF

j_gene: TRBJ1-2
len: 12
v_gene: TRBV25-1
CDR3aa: CASSLERYGYTF

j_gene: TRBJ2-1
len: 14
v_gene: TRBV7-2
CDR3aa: CATTPSGRIGEQFF

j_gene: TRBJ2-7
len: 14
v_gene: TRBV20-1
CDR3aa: CSARGQSLSHEQYF

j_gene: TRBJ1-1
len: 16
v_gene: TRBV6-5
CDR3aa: CASSYSTPPTNTEAFF

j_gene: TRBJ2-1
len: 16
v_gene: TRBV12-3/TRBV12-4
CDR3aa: CASSLAGGAHYNEQFF

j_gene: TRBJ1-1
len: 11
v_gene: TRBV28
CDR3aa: CASRFEGGAFF

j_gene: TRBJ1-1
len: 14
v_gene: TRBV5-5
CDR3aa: CASSLEQAFTEAFF

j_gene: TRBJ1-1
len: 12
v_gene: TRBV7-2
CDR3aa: CASSLTGIEAFF

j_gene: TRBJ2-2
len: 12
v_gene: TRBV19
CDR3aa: CASSIGRGELFF